The clone carrying this T cell receptor beta chain was seen ten or more times. Template material for amplifying TCR beta CDR3 regions consisted of RNA transcripts. TCR CDR3 underwent first-round RT-PCR with the HTBI primer set. TCRdb recomputed calls from the multiplex PCR reads with MiXCR, one row per CDR3 protein. The sample yields more than 300,000 distinct CDR3 sequences, around 14% seen once. This CDR3 is built from 14 residues. Trimming pared 6 bases from V and 1 base from J, leaving 12 bases between. The germline gives CDR1 MDHEN, CDR2 SYDVKM. Among the patients, aged 18 to 65, hyperthyroidism was newly diagnosed and had lasted under 2 months. Not enrolled were patients with uncontrolled infection, other autoimmune disease, pregnancy or lactation. The sample originates from a study of T cells in Graves' hyperthyroidism and ophthalmopathy.

Sample: blood. The chain is built from TRBV28 and TRBJ1-1; maybe TRBD1 (5 bases). The clonotype was recovered from a woman under 30 with Graves' hyperthyroidism. The CDR3 is CASRWGDPNTEAFF. The CDR3 region has the DNA TGTGCCAGCAGGTGGGGGGACCCGAACACTGAAGCTTTCTTT.